This record covers a single T cell receptor beta chain. This record comes from a study of blood T cell repertoires in COVID-19. For the study at large: Sources were T cells, B-cell-depleted T cells, or PBMCs; the material itself was cDNA or gDNA.

The CDR3 is 18 amino acids. J gave up 1 base and V 4 bases, and 11 bases lay outside the gene matches. Germline loops: CDR1 LGHDT, CDR2 YNNKEL (reference sequence). Authors' methods: Amplification of reference gene primers provided the estimated nucleated cell counts. Profiled with immunoSEQ multiplex PCR; TCRdb holds only in-frame clones, not every one. Clone size and the V and J calls come from that table; the DNA yielded D and trimming. The repertoire holds approximately 41,000 clones, with 88% as singletons. This clonotype originated in a human donor in a cohort sampled during active COVID-19. Input material: peripheral blood. The rearrangement uses TRBV3-1 (or the pseudogene TRBV3-2) and TRBJ2-3; the match to TRBD2 covers 10 bases. This chain's CDR3 is CASSRRSGRASGTDTQYF. The CDR3 DNA reads as TGTGCCAGCAGCCGGAGGAGCGGGAGGGCCTCGGGCACAGATACGCAGTATTTT.